This entry concerns a single TCR beta chain. Antigen unknown. These data are taken from a study of radiotherapy plus CTLA-4 blockade in lung cancer. The overall study: Objective responses were seen in about a sixth of patients, disease control in approximately 30%. Study-level findings and limits: Radiotherapy plus ipilimumab was followed by expansion in blood of tumor-derived TCR clones.

Germline CDR1 MNHNY, CDR2 SVGAGI (reference sequence). The CDR3 spans 13 residues. V was shortened by 2 bases and J by 6 bases, with 10 bases between the two germline ends. Clones were sequenced by immunoSEQ multiplex PCR, and TCRdb holds only the in-frame ones, with some missing. This table holds nearly 15,000 clones, 65% to 75% found once. Chemo-refractory metastatic non-small-cell lung cancer patients received focal radiation with ipilimumab CTLA-4 blockade. This clonotype originated in a human donor with non-small cell lung cancer whose response to radiotherapy plus ipilimumab could not be evaluated. The input for sequencing was peripheral blood, taken from a patient treated with radiotherapy plus ipilimumab. This chain links TRBV6-6 with TRBJ1-1; D not certain. CDR3 sequence (DNA): TGTGCCAGCAGTTACCAGCCTGAGGCTGAAGCTTTCTTT. This codes for CASSYQPEAEAFF.